Sequencing of this T cell receptor (beta chain) was carried out in a study of T cells after posttransplantation cyclophosphamide. Germline V lookup: CDR1 SGHRS, CDR2 YFSETQ. V lost 4 bases and J lost 6, with 14 bases in between. The CDR3 covers 13 residues. There are many counts of this clone. No antigen is known for it. Here immunoSEQ multiplex PCR was the method, and the copy in TCRdb shows in-frame clones only, minus some. This table holds roughly 26,000 clones with no singletons; the top ten claim about 1.5%. Regarding the study as a whole: TRB overlap between skin or GI tissue T cells and blood was limited. After PTCy, TRB diversity resembled that of CNI/methotrexate controls. Donor CD8+ memory clones often dominated recipient blood repertoires at later times.

The source of this sequence is a man aged 45-60 years in good health, CMV-negative, and a related stem cell transplant donor. The sequenced sample was PBMCs. This chain uses TRBV5-1 with TRBJ2-7; TRBD2 is a possible D gene (6 bases). In DNA form, the CDR3 reads TGCGCCAGCAGCCTAACTAGCAGAGGCGAGCAGTACTTC. This codes for CASSLTSRGEQYF.